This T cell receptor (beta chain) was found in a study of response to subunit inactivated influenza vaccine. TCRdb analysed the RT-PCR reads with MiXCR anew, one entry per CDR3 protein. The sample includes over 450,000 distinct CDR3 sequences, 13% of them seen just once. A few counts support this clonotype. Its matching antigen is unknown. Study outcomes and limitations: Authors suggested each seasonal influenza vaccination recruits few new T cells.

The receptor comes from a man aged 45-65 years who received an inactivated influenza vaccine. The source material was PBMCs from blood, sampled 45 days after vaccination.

CDR3 protein: CASSLDTGPLGYGYTF. Here the CDR3 DNA reads TGTGCCAGCAGCTTAGATACGGGGCCTCTAGGCTATGGCTACACCTTC. V usage is TRBV7-9 and J usage is TRBJ1-2, with a tentative D call TRBD1 (5 bases). The CDR3 covers 16 residues. V was clipped by 1 base and J by 4 bases, with 16 bases between them. CDR1 is SEHNR, CDR2 FQNEAQ, per germline (reference sequence).